Described below is a single T cell receptor beta chain sequence and its context. Its antigen is unidentified. This entry belongs to a study of blood T cells in healthy people across ages. General observations from the study: Diversity of TCR beta per million T cells declined in a roughly linear way with age.

Germline CDR1 and CDR2: SGDLS and YYNGEE. CDR3 length equals 15 residues. Germline trimming cut 2 bases from V and 5 bases from J; bases unmatched to any gene: 5. Whenever a sample was processed, at least 6 million PBMCs were isolated. Extracted total RNA amounted to at least 5.5 micrograms for each sample. Combining a sample-barcoded 5' primer with a J-beta primer mix, a second PCR ran for about 6 to 11 cycles. TCRdb itself ran the 5' RACE reads through MiXCR, one entry per CDR3 protein. Of 800,000 to 950,000 distinct CDR3 sequences listed, about 28% are singletons. This same sample was also taken into another study, of T cells of mothers and their children.

The genes are TRBV9 and TRBJ2-1; 9 positions match TRBD1. The source is a middle-aged woman in good health. Sequenced sample: blood. The CDR3 DNA reads TGTGCCAGCAGCGTCGGATGGACAGGGGACAATGAGCAGTTCTTC. This gives the protein CASSVGWTGDNEQFF.